The rows below give T cell receptor beta chains drawn from one sample of a study of cytotoxic CD8 clonotypes in ibrutinib-treated CLL. The repertoire was sequenced with immunoSEQ multiplex PCR; TCRdb's copy has only in-frame clones and lacks some. The sample records about 160,000 clones, approximately 90% being singletons. This sample comprised PBMCs, obtained at disease progression, from a patient treated with ibrutinib. These receptors came from a human donor with chronic lymphocytic leukemia. Both conserved end residues are part of each CDR3. Fields, in order: clone size, D gene, J gene, V gene, CDR3 protein, CDR3 DNA. D genes are given only for firm matches. The size field is filled for only some rows; it gives once, few, many or a size class.

>NA|TRBD1|TRBJ2-7|TRBV7-2
CASSYHLQGYFPYEQYF
TGTGCCAGCAGCTACCATCTACAGGGGTATTTCCCGTACGAGCAGTACTTC
>NA|TRBD2|TRBJ2-7|TRBV14
CASSRSGTTFSTYEQYF
TGTGCCAGCAGCCGATCCGGGACTACCTTCTCGACCTACGAGCAGTACTTC
>NA|NA|TRBJ2-3|TRBV5-4
CASRGGSDTQYF
TGTGCCAGCAGGGGCGGCTCAGATACGCAGTATTTT
>NA|NA|TRBJ1-1|TRBV11-3
CASSYTGLGNTEAFF
TGTGCCAGCAGCTACACGGGACTCGGGAACACTGAAGCTTTCTTT
>NA|NA|TRBJ2-3|TRBV19
CASSIVKSAGGRGTTDTQYF
TGTGCCAGTAGTATAGTTAAGTCGGCGGGTGGACGGGGCACTACAGATACGCAGTATTTT
>NA|NA|TRBJ2-1|TRBV6-1
CASSEGDTYYNEQFF
TGTGCCAGCAGTGAAGGGGACACCTACTACAATGAGCAGTTCTTC
>NA|NA|TRBJ2-2|TRBV9
CASSVGATGELFF
TGTGCCAGCAGCGTCGGAGCTACCGGGGAGCTGTTTTTT
>NA|NA|TRBJ2-1|TRBV11-3
CASREAGARYNEQFF
TGTGCCAGCAGGGAAGCAGGGGCTCGGTACAATGAGCAGTTCTTC
>NA|NA|TRBJ2-3|TRBV4-3
CASSPRPLAMGTDTQYF
TGCGCCAGCAGCCCCCGTCCATTAGCCATGGGCACAGATACGCAGTATTTT
>NA|NA|TRBJ2-5|TRBV7-2
CASSSRARETQYF
TGTGCCAGCAGCTCTAGAGCGCGCGAGACCCAGTACTTC
>NA|NA|TRBJ2-3|TRBV4-1
CAKQGEGSLTDTQYF
TGCGCTAAGCAGGGGGAGGGTTCCCTTACAGATACGCAGTATTTT
>once|TRBD2|TRBJ2-3|TRBV30
CAWSVLAGVDTQYF
TGTGCCTGGAGTGTACTAGCGGGAGTAGATACGCAGTATTTT
>NA|NA|TRBJ2-5|TRBV19
CASSGQETQYF
TGTGCCAGTAGCGGGCAAGAGACCCAGTACTTC
>once|TRBD2|TRBJ2-7|TRBV13
CASSAQRERYEQYF
TGTGCCAGCAGCGCCCAGCGGGAGAGATACGAGCAGTACTTC
>once|TRBD2|TRBJ2-4|TRBV11-2
CASSLGLAGGTKNIQYF
TGTGCCAGCAGCTTAGGACTAGCGGGAGGAACCAAAAACATTCAGTACTTC
>NA|NA|TRBJ1-2|TRBV5-6
CASSLDGGYYGYTF
TGTGCCAGCAGCTTGGATGGGGGGTACTATGGCTACACCTTC
>NA|NA|TRBJ2-7|TRBV18
CASSPYGQSYEQYF
TGTGCCAGCTCACCTTACGGACAGTCCTACGAGCAGTACTTC
>NA|TRBD2|TRBJ2-3|TRBV4-1
CASSQFYTSGSTDTQYF
TGCGCCAGCAGCCAATTCTATACTAGCGGGTCCACAGATACGCAGTATTTT
>NA|NA|TRBJ2-7|TRBV7-8
CASSSLEAPTYEQYF
TGTGCCAGCAGCTCCCTGGAGGCCCCAACCTACGAGCAGTACTTC
>NA|NA|TRBJ2-2|TRBV25-1
CASSEWMPGFAGELFF
TGTGCCAGCAGTGAATGGATGCCTGGGTTTGCCGGGGAGCTGTTTTTT
>few|TRBD1|TRBJ2-2|TRBV27
CASSPPPGQGCTGELFF
TGTGCCAGCAGTCCCCCCCCCGGACAGGGGTGCACCGGGGAGCTGTTTTTT
>NA|NA|TRBJ1-1|TRBV4-2
CASSQDVLTEAFF
TGTGCCAGCAGCCAAGATGTACTCACTGAAGCTTTCTTT
>NA|NA|TRBJ1-1|TRBV28
CASSLSGREAFF
TGTGCCAGCAGTTTATCCGGCAGGGAAGCTTTCTTT
>NA|NA|TRBJ1-1|TRBV18
CASSPPGQGNTEAFF
TGTGCCAGCTCACCACCGGGTCAGGGGAACACTGAAGCTTTCTTT
>NA|NA|TRBJ1-5|TRBV28
CASSLNPGQPQHF
TGTGCCAGCAGTTTAAATCCGGGTCAGCCCCAGCATTTT
>NA|NA|TRBJ1-4|TRBV27
CASSFRVQGGEKLFF
TGTGCCAGCAGTTTTCGTGTACAGGGTGGAGAAAAACTGTTTTTT
>once|TRBD2|TRBJ2-7|TRBV30
CAWSYSGRGDEQYF
TGTGCCTGGAGTTATAGCGGGAGGGGAGACGAGCAGTACTTC
>NA|NA|TRBJ2-3|TRBV19
CASSLWERTDTQYF
TGTGCCAGTAGTTTGTGGGAGAGGACAGATACGCAGTATTTT
>NA|NA|TRBJ1-3|TRBV5-8
CASSLIVSSGGNTIYF
TGTGCCAGCAGCTTGATTGTGTCTTCGGGCGGAAACACCATATATTTT
>NA|NA|TRBJ2-7|TRBV4-1
CASIGPNPPYEQYF
TGCGCCAGCATTGGGCCGAACCCACCCTACGAGCAGTACTTC
>NA|TRBD2|TRBJ2-3|TRBV4-2
CASSPGTSGAPGGKDTQYF
TGTGCCAGCAGCCCGGGGACTAGCGGGGCCCCGGGGGGCAAAGATACGCAGTATTTT